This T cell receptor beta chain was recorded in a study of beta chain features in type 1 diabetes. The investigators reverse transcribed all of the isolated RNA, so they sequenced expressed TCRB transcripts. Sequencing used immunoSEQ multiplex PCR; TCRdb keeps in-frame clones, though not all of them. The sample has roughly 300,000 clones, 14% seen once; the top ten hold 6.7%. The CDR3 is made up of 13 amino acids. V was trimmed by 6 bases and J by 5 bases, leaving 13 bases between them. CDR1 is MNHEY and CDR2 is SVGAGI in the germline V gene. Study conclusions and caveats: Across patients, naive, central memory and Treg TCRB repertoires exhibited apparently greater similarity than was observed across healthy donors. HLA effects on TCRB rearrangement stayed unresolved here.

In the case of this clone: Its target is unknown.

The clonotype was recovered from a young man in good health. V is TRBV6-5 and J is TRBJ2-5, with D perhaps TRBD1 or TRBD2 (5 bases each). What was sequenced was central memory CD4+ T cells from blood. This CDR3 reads CASSQTWDETQYF. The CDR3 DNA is TGTGCCAGCAGCCAAACTTGGGACGAGACCCAGTACTTC.